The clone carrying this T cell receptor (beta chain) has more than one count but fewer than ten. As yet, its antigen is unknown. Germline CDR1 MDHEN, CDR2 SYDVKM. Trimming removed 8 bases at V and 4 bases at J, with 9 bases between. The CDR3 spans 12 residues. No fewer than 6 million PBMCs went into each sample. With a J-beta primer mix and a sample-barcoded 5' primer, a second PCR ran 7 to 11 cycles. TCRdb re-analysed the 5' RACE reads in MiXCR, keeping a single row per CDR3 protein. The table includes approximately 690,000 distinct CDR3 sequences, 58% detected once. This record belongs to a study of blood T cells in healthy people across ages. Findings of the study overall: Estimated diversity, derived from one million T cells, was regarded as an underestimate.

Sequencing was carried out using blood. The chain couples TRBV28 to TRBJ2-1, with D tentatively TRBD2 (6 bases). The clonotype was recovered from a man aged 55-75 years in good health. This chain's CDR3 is CASWEAYNEQFF. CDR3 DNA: TGTGCCAGCTGGGAGGCGTACAATGAGCAGTTCTTC.